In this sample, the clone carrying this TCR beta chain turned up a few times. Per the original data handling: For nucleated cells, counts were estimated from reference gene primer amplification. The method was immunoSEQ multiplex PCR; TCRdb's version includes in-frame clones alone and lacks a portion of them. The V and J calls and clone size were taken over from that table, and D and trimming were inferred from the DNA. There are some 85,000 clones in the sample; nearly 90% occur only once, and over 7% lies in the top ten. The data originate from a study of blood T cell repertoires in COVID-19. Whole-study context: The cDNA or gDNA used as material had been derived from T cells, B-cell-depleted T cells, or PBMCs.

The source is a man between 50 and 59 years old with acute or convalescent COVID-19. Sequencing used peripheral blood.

CDR3 bases: TGTGCCAGCAGCAAAAGCTGGAACAGTAACAATGAGCAGTTCTTC. It encodes CASSKSWNSNNEQFF. The chain employs TRBV5-5 and TRBJ2-1; D remains ambiguous. The V gene's germline CDR1 is SGHKS and CDR2 YYEKEE (reference sequence). The V gene lost 4 bases and the J gene lost 5 bases, with 16 bases spanning the gap. This CDR3 region has 15 residues.